These 9 T cell receptor beta chains were sequenced from one sample in a study of T-cell memory formation after mild COVID-19. MiXCR, applied by TCRdb to the 5' RACE reads, yields one record per CDR3 protein. The sample includes about 240,000 distinct CDR3 sequences, around 10% of them seen just once. Sequences were obtained from PBMCs or a T cell subset sorted from them (not recorded which). The receptors originated from a man between 18 and 35 years old who had mild COVID-19 (a few samples of this study predate the infection). Cell type and time point are not known.

A few counts support this clonotype. The chain recombines TRBV7-2 with TRBJ2-7, with 9 bases lining up with TRBD1. J gave up 6 bases and V 5 bases, and 5 bases lay outside the gene matches. There are 13 residues in the CDR3. The germline V gene has CDR1 SGHTA and CDR2 FQGNSA. DNA for the CDR3: TGTGCCAGCAGCACCTGGACAGGGGCCGAGCAGTACTTC. Its protein product is CASSTWTGAEQYF.

This clonotype was detected only a few times. This chain uses TRBV6-6 with TRBJ2-7, with 15 bases identical to TRBD2. The CDR3 runs to 19 residues. Trimming at V came to 2 bases and at J to 0 bases, leaving 8 bases not matched to a gene. Germline V gene lookup returns CDR1 MNHNY and CDR2 SVGAGI (reference sequence). As DNA, the CDR3 is TGTGCCAGCAGTTACAAAGGGACTAGCGGGGGGTCGAGCTCCTACGAGCAGTACGTC. It encodes CASSYKGTSGGSSSYEQYV.

J is TRBJ2-2 and V is TRBV12-3 or TRBV12-4; 7 bases align to TRBD1. With V trimmed by 5 bases and J by 1 base, 7 bases remained unmatched. CDR3 length: 16 amino acids. CDR3 amino acids: CASSPQQGWNTGELFF. The CDR3 nucleotides are TGTGCCAGCAGTCCTCAACAGGGGTGGAACACCGGGGAGCTGTTTTTT.

This clonotype occurred a few times. J is TRBJ2-7 and V is TRBV30, with D possibly matching TRBD2 (5 bases). Germline CDR1 GTSNPN, CDR2 SVGIG (reference sequence). Trimming shortened V by 1 base and J by 7 bases, and 8 bases separated the two germline ends. This CDR3 is 11 amino acids long. The CDR3 is CAWSGPGEQYF. The CDR3 DNA sequence: TGTGCCTGGAGTGGCCCGGGGGAGCAGTACTTC.

J is TRBJ1-4 and V is TRBV5-8; D unclear. Per germline, CDR1 SGHTS and CDR2 YDEGEE. CDR3 length equals 13 residues. V was trimmed by 1 base and J by 8 bases, leaving 9 bases between them. The CDR3 DNA is TGTGCCAGCAGCTTGCGTATAGGGGAAAAACTGTTTTTT. Translating it yields CASSLRIGEKLFF. The whole variable domain, remainder taken from reference TRBV5-8 and TRBJ1-4, is EAGVTQSPTHLIKTRGQQATLRCSPISGHTSVYWYQQALGLGLQFLLWYDEGEERNRGNFPPRFSGRQFPNYSSELNVNALELEDSALYLCASSLRIGEKLFFGSGTQLSVL.

This chain connects TRBV7-3 to TRBJ2-3, with 10 bases that match TRBD2. Germline CDR1 reads SGHTA; CDR2 reads FQGTGA. The junction had 2 bases not matched to a gene; V was cut back by 5 bases and J by 3 bases. The CDR3 consists of 14 residues. CDR3 nucleotides: TGTGCCAGCAGCATAGCGGGGGGAACAGATACGCAGTATTTT. As protein: CASSIAGGTDTQYF.

The gene calls are TRBV7-3 and TRBJ1-1, with 8 nucleotides matching TRBD1. CDR1 is SGHTA, CDR2 FQGTGA, per germline. Trimming cost V 5 bases and J 3 bases; bases outside gene matches: 5. The CDR3 length is 14 residues. CDR3 sequence reads: CASSGQGAHTEAFF. In nucleotides, the CDR3 is TGTGCCAGCAGCGGGCAGGGGGCGCACACTGAAGCTTTCTTT.

V gene TRBV4-3 combines with J gene TRBJ2-2, with 7 positions matching TRBD1. The trim removed 2 bases at V and 1 base at J, leaving 4 bases unmatched. Germline assignment: CDR1 LGHNA and CDR2 YSLEER. This CDR3 is built from 16 residues. CDR3 coding DNA: TGCGCCAGCAGCCAAAACACAGGGGTGAACACCGGGGAGCTGTTTTTT. Translated, it gives CASSQNTGVNTGELFF.

The rearrangement joins TRBV20-1 to TRBJ1-2, with D perhaps TRBD1 (6 bases). Germline CDR1 and CDR2: DFQATT and SNEGSKA (reference sequence). The CDR3 loop spans 13 amino acids. Trimming removed 2 bases from V and 4 bases from J, with 11 bases in between. The CDR3 spells CSARPMDSYGYTF. CDR3 nucleotides: TGCAGTGCTAGACCAATGGACAGCTATGGCTACACCTTC.